The rows below give T cell receptor beta chains drawn from one sample of a study of T-cell memory formation after mild COVID-19. Each CDR3 protein gets one entry after TCRdb re-called the 5' RACE reads with MiXCR. This repertoire shows fewer than 400,000 distinct CDR3 sequences, approximately 15% found once; its top ten account for about 22%. Sequences were obtained from PBMCs or a T cell subset sorted from them (not recorded which). The receptor source for this set is a man aged 18 to 30 who had mild COVID-19 (a few samples of this study predate the infection). Cell type and time point are not known. CDR3s include the opening cysteine and the closing phenylalanine or tryptophan. The D gene is left open where the match is weak. Size is omitted from some rows. Given values are once, few, many or a class for expanded clones.

CDR3: CASSLGRTGPYNEQFF
DNA: TGTGCCAGCAGCCTCGGAAGGACAGGGCCCTACAATGAGCAGTTCTTC
J: TRBJ2-1
D: TRBD1
size: many
V: TRBV7-9

CDR3: CSAAWGANQPQHF
DNA: TGCAGTGCCGCTTGGGGGGCAAATCAGCCCCAGCATTTT
J: TRBJ1-5
D: NA
size: few
V: TRBV20-1

CDR3: CASSYSRTGGFETQYF
DNA: TGTGCCAGCAGTTACTCAAGGACAGGTGGATTTGAGACCCAGTACTTC
J: TRBJ2-5
D: TRBD1
size: NA
V: TRBV6-5

CDR3: CASSLLGAAGYYF
DNA: TGTGCCAGCAGCTTACTCGGGGCCGCGGGTTATTACTTC
J: TRBJ2-7
D: NA
size: few
V: TRBV7-2

CDR3: CASSSSGGAQPELFF
DNA: TGTGCCAGCAGTTCGTCGGGGGGAGCACAACCGGAGCTGTTTTTT
J: TRBJ2-2
D: TRBD2
size: few
V: TRBV6-5

CDR3: CASSVTSVGDTEAFF
DNA: TGTGCCAGCAGCGTCACTTCGGTCGGGGACACTGAAGCTTTCTTT
J: TRBJ1-1
D: NA
size: few
V: TRBV7-9

CDR3: CAISEFIGASNQPQHF
DNA: TGTGCCATCAGTGAGTTTATAGGGGCGAGCAATCAGCCCCAGCATTTT
J: TRBJ1-5
D: NA
size: few
V: TRBV10-3

CDR3: CASSLGPMGTNEKLFF
DNA: TGCGCCAGCAGCTTGGGACCCATGGGAACTAATGAAAAACTGTTTTTT
J: TRBJ1-4
D: NA
size: few
V: TRBV5-1

CDR3: CASSALGNTEAFF
DNA: TGTGCCAGCAGTGCCCTGGGGAACACTGAAGCTTTCTTT
J: TRBJ1-1
D: NA
size: NA
V: TRBV6-2/TRBV6-3

CDR3: CASEDPLSTDTQYF
DNA: TGTGCCAGCGAAGACCCGCTTAGCACAGATACGCAGTATTTT
J: TRBJ2-3
D: NA
size: NA
V: TRBV6-2/TRBV6-3

CDR3: CSVDGLADNEQFF
DNA: TGCAGCGTAGATGGACTAGCCGACAATGAGCAGTTCTTC
J: TRBJ2-1
D: TRBD2
size: NA
V: TRBV29-1

CDR3: CASSLGTENTGELFF
DNA: TGTGCCAGCAGCCTAGGGACAGAGAACACCGGGGAGCTGTTTTTT
J: TRBJ2-2
D: TRBD1
size: NA
V: TRBV14

CDR3: CASSPPLVDTQYF
DNA: TGTGCCAGCAGTCCCCCTTTGGTAGATACGCAGTATTTT
J: TRBJ2-3
D: NA
size: few
V: TRBV28

CDR3: CSVEVAGGGETQYF
DNA: TGCAGCGTTGAAGTAGCAGGGGGTGGGGAGACCCAGTACTTC
J: TRBJ2-5
D: TRBD1
size: NA
V: TRBV29-1

CDR3: CASRRGGRNEQFF
DNA: TGTGCCAGTCGCCGGGGGGGCCGCAATGAGCAGTTCTTC
J: TRBJ2-1
D: TRBD2
size: NA
V: TRBV19